This entry describes one T cell receptor (beta chain). It has no known antigen specificity. No base quality values were provided; no much bigger clone lies one nucleotide off. The same CDR3 is also encoded by other DNA sequences in this sample. The record originates from a study of shared clonotypes between healthy human individuals (dated by TCRdb to about 2020). About the study as a whole: The cohort included three men and two women between 18 and 49 years of age. To increase sequencing depth and limit assay-specific biases, TCR repertoire library preparation and sequencing were carried out by different laboratories using diverse techniques. To estimate repertoire size and how much clonotype sharing occurs between individuals, the study deeply sequenced the blood TCR repertoires of 4 to 6 healthy adults. Each donor's leukapheresis produced roughly between roughly 0.9 and 9 billion PBMCs. Per donor, three plates each were used for CD4 naive and CD4 memory, two for CD8 naive, and one for CD8 memory.

Study-level results and caveats: Estimated clonotype richness was generally larger for naive than for memory subsets. Clonotypes shared by all four sorted-subset donors showed higher generation probabilities than non-shared clonotypes. About 4.5% of naive CD4, 3.5% of naive CD8, about 2.1% of memory CD4, and around 0.42% of memory CD8 clonotypes were shared across a few donors. Based on pairwise subsampling, the degree of clonotype sharing among donors was expected to be affected by sequencing depth. Only blood was sampled, and tissue TCR repertoires likely differ from those in blood. Because the study included a small number of donors, the genetic and exposure-history diversity represented was limited. Incomplete sequencing was indicated by rarefaction of sorted-subset datasets, despite the large sequencing depth.

The donors were healthy, HIV-negative adults with no recently reported acute infections or vaccinations. All donors were Caucasian adults living in Nashville, Tennessee, USA. CD4+ T cells were enriched by magnetic negative selection, after which naive cells were positively selected on CD45RA and the negative fraction was taken as the memory subset. Blood was collected by leukapheresis, and PBMCs were isolated by Ficoll-Histopaque density gradient centrifugation and then cryopreserved in liquid nitrogen vapor phase. Analytical flow cytometry was used to check the purity and quantity of each magnetically sorted T cell population. Each sorted fraction had its genomic DNA isolated and then quantified by UV absorbance on a Nanodrop 2000c. The CDR3 runs 13 amino acids, cysteine and phenylalanine included. Just the 39-base CDR3 DNA is kept, in frame starting at base 1. The V and J ends are trimmed by 1 base and 3 bases, leaving 5 bases between them. CDR1 and CDR2, per the germline V gene, are SGDLS and YYNGEE.

TCR CDR3 regions were amplified from genomic DNA by multiplex PCR using the deep immunoSEQ assay. Genomic DNA extracted from each cell subset was distributed evenly over all wells of several immunoSEQ 96-well plates, and each plate served as one replicate. For sorted subsets, 150 to 250 ng of genomic DNA, equivalent to 25,000 to 30,000 T cell genomes, went into each replicate PCR. Purified libraries were measured with a Qubit 3.0 fluorometer, size-checked on a Bioanalyzer 2100, and measured again with the KAPA Library Quantification kit. A separate single-read 150-cycle Illumina NextSeq 550 flow cell was used to sequence each immunoSEQ 96-well plate. The published analysis was carried out like this. Because the immunoSEQ output included only junctional sequences and no quality scores, the filtering could not be the same as the filtering used for full-length reads. To assign V/J genes and CDR3, sequences were annotated against IMGT germline references using PyIR, a Python wrapper for IgBLAST v1.9. Reads were removed for weak V/J assignments (E-value above 1e-6), missing CDR3, stop codons, out-of-frame junctions, or ambiguous translated residues. A V3J clonotype was defined by an identical inferred V gene, J gene, and CDR3 amino acid sequence. The percentage overlap between two repertoires was calculated by dividing the number of shared unique clonotypes by the size of the smaller repertoire. Richness of each repertoire was evaluated using RTK rarefaction, the Chao1 estimator, and Recon v2.1 estimates of unobserved clonotypes. OLGA was used to compute generation probabilities for all TCRbeta clonotypes that the gDNA method yielded from a few donors. TCRdb re-hosts the immuneACCESS table, in-frame sequences only. Its copies lack some clones; in the studies checked, an unresolved V gene accounts for under half of them, and the cause for the rest is not known. Clone size and the V and J calls come from that table; the DNA yielded D and trimming. This sample comprises roughly 1,000,000 clones, about four fifths of them detected only once. The ten largest clones add up to roughly 0.65% of the sample.

In this chain, TRBV9 is recombined with TRBJ2-1; the D segment cannot be called with confidence. Sequences were obtained from memory CD4+ T cells from PBMCs. This specimen's cell subset or site label, interpreted: CD45RA-negative fraction. The origin of this receptor is a man aged 18-30 years in good health. Some clones in this sample may be carry-over from other donors' samples. The base sequence is TGTGCCAGCAGCGTAACGGGCTACAATGAGCAGTTCTTC. Its coded protein is CASSVTGYNEQFF. When the CDR3 is completed using the reference TRBV9 and TRBJ2-1 genes on either side, the full variable domain is DSGVTQTPKHLITATGQRVTLRCSPRSGDLSVYWYQQSLDQGLQFLIQYYNGEERAKGNILERFSAQQFPDLHSELNLSSLELGDSALYFCASSVTGYNEQFFGPGTRLTVL.